The clone carrying this T cell receptor (beta chain) has ten or more counts. The antigen remains unidentified. The data were taken from a study of T cell repertoires in cytomegalovirus infection. General study results and limits: Cumulative frequency (of public TCR beta family members) identified carriers of CMV plus the relevant HLA.

Each CDR3 protein gets one entry after TCRdb re-called the reads with MiXCR. The sample has roughly 320,000 distinct CDR3 sequences, approximately 8.9% seen once; the top ten hold around 2.4%. This receptor was taken from a human donor in good health (CMV status not recorded). Some clones in this sample may be carry-over from other donors' samples. The sample was PBMCs.

The CDR3 sequence is CASNTFGGQPQHF. Written as DNA, the CDR3 is TGTGCCAGCAACACTTTCGGAGGTCAGCCCCAGCATTTT. The rearrangement links TRBV2 to TRBJ1-5; no definite D call. The germline CDR1 and CDR2 sequences are SNHLY and FYNNEI. Trimming took off 7 bases at V and 6 bases at J, with 13 bases between the two ends. This CDR3 has 13 residues.